This TCR beta chain was profiled in a study of blood T cell repertoires in COVID-19 (TCRdb year 2020). About the investigation overall: The collaborator samples originated in the United States, Italy and Spain and spanned the acute and convalescent phases of COVID-19. The samples were drawn from the first 160 participants of the ongoing ImmuneRACE study and from 1,254 subjects provided by 6 global collaborators. Where available, HLA class I and class II types were taken from metadata supplied by the sample provider and were not determined by assay-based typing. A freely available public database, intended as a resource for researchers studying the immune response to SARS-CoV-2, is where the repertoires were released. The dataset comprised deeply sampled blood TCRbeta repertoires from subjects exposed to, actively infected with, or recovered from COVID-19. A de-identified subject ID, COVID-19 status, age in years and sex were almost always included in the sample metadata. The prospective study material was composed of cDNA or gDNA derived from T cells, B-cell-depleted T cells, or PBMCs. Here is what the overall study found, with its caveats: The amount of clinical and demographic metadata varied by source and participant and was provided uncurated.

Collaborating institutions collected whole blood in K2EDTA tubes following their own protocols. Collaborator samples were shipped for TCRbeta analysis as frozen whole blood, isolated PBMCs, or DNA extracted from either sample type. TCRbeta CDR3 regions were amplified from genomic DNA by means of the immunoSEQ Assay, a bias-controlled multiplex PCR. Regarding the original processing steps: Within the assay, amplification of reference gene primers was used to estimate how many nucleated cells each sample contained. Sequence reads were collapsed and filtered to measure the absolute abundance of every unique TCRbeta CDR3 rearrangement. Productive Simpson clonality was computed per sample as the square root of Simpson's diversity index over productive rearrangements. The clones in this table, taken by TCRdb from immuneACCESS, are in-frame only. Not every clone is retained; where verified, under half of the shortfall comes from an unresolved V gene, and the cause of the rest is unknown. That table supplies the V and J calls and clone size; D and trimming were determined from the DNA. The sample has 380,000 or so clones on record, over 65% of them singletons. In total, the top ten clones hold approximately 1% of the sample.

V sheds 5 bases and J sheds 7 bases, leaving 15 bases between their ends. The CDR3, from cysteine to phenylalanine, totals 14 residues. The entry retains the CDR3 DNA only, 42 bases that are in frame from base 1. The germline V gene (reference sequence) sets CDR1 to LNHDA and CDR2 to SQIVND. Turning to this clone: This receptor's antigen is unknown. Base qualities are missing; no much larger clone stands one base away.

The rearranged chain carries TRBV19 and TRBJ2-1, with TRBD2 tentatively as D gene (5 bases match). The sequence came from a human donor with acute or convalescent COVID-19. The donor label of this sample is uncertain. Sequencing was carried out using peripheral blood. The CDR3 has the sequence CASSSRTGENEQFF. The DNA is TGTGCCAGTAGTTCGCGGACTGGGGAGAATGAGCAGTTCTTC.